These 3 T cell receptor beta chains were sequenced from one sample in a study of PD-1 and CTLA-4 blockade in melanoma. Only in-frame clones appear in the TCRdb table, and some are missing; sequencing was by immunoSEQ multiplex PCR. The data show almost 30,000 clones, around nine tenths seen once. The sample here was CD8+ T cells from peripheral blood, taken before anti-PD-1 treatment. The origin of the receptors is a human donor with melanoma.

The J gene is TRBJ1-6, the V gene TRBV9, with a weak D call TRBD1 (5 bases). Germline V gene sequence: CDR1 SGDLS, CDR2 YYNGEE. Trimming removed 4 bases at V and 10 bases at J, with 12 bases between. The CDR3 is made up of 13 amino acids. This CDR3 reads CASSRSRESPLHF. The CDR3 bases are TGTGCCAGCAGCCGGAGCAGGGAATCACCCCTCCACTTT. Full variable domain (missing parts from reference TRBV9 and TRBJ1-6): DSGVTQTPKHLITATGQRVTLRCSPRSGDLSVYWYQQSLDQGLQFLIQYYNGEERAKGNILERFSAQQFPDLHSELNLSSLELGDSALYFCASSRSRESPLHFGNGTRLTVT.

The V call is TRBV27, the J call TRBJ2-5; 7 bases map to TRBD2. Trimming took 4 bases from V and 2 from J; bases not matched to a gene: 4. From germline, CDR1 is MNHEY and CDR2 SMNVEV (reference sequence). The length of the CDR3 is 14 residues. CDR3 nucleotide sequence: TGTGCCAGCAGTTCGGGGGGACGGCAAGAGACCCAGTACTTC. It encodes CASSSGGRQETQYF.

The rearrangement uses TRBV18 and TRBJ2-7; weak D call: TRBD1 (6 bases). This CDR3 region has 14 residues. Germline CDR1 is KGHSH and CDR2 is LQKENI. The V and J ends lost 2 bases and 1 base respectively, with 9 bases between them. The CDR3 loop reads CASSPTGTSYEQYF. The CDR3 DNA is TGTGCCAGCTCACCAACCGGGACATCCTACGAGCAGTACTTC. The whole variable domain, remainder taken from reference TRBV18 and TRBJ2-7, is NAGVMQNPRHLVRRRGQEARLRCSPMKGHSHVYWYRQLPEEGLKFMVYLQKENIIDESGMPKERFSAEFPKEGPSILRIQQVVRGDSAAYFCASSPTGTSYEQYFGPGTRLTVT.